This T cell receptor beta chain appears in the sequencing data of a study of response to subunit inactivated influenza vaccine. This clonotype was seen only a few times. TCRdb passed the RT-PCR reads through MiXCR, listing each CDR3 protein once. The sample includes just under 550,000 distinct CDR3 sequences, approximately 22% seen only once; the top ten take 2.5% to 3.5%. Trimming stripped 6 bases from V and 6 bases from J, with 15 bases between. CDR1 is MNHNS and CDR2 is SASEGT in the germline V gene. The CDR3 totals 14 residues. The sample was also linked to a second study, of T cells expressing NK-cell markers. That paper adds: For TCR beta, cDNA was produced by 5'RACE template switching with UMIs.

The V and J genes are TRBV6-1 and TRBJ2-1; tentatively, D is TRBD2 (6 bases). This sample comprised CD4+ T cells sorted from PBMCs, obtained less than 13 days after vaccination. The origin of this receptor is a man aged 45-65 years who received an inactivated influenza vaccine. In DNA, the CDR3 is TGTGCCAGCAGGGATGGAGGGCCTCTCAATGAGCAGTTCTTC. Its protein product is CASRDGGPLNEQFF.